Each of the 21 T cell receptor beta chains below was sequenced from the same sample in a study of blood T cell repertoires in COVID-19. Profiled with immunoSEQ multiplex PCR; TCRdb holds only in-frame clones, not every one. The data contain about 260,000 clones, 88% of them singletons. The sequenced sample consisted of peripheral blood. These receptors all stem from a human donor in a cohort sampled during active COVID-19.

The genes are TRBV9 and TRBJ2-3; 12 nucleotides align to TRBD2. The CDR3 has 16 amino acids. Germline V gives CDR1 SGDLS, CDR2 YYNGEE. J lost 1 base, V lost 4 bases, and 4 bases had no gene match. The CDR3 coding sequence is TGTGCCAGCAGCACAGCTAGCGGGGGGGGCACAGATACGCAGTATTTT. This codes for CASSTASGGGTDTQYF.

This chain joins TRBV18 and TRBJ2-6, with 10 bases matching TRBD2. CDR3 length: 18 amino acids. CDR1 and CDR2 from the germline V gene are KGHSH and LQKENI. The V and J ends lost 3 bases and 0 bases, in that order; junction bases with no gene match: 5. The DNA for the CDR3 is TGTGCCAGCTCACCCTCCAGCGGGAGGGCCTCTGGGGCCAACGTCCTGACTTTC. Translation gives CASSPSSGRASGANVLTF. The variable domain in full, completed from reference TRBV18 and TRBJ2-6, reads NAGVMQNPRHLVRRRGQEARLRCSPMKGHSHVYWYRQLPEEGLKFMVYLQKENIIDESGMPKERFSAEFPKEGPSILRIQQVVRGDSAAYFCASSPSSGRASGANVLTFGAGSRLTVL.

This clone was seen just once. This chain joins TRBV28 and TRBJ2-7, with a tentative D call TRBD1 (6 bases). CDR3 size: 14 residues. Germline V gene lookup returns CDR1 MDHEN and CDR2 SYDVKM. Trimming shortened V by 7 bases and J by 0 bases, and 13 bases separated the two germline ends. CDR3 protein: CASTLTGSSYEQYF. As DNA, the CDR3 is TGTGCCAGCACCTTGACAGGAAGCTCCTACGAGCAGTACTTC.

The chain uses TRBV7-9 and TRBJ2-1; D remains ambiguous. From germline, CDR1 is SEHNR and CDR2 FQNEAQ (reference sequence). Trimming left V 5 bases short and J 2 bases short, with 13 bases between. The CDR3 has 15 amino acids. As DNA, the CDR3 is TGTGCCAGCAGCCCCCGGGTTCGCGCCTACAATGAGCAGTTCTTC. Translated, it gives CASSPRVRAYNEQFF.

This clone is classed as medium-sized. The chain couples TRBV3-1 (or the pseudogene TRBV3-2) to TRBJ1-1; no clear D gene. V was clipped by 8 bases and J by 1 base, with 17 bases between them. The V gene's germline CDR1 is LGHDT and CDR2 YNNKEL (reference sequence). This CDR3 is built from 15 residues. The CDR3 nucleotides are TGTGCCAGCCCCCTGGTAGAGGTGTCGAACACTGAAGCTTTCTTT. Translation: CASPLVEVSNTEAFF.

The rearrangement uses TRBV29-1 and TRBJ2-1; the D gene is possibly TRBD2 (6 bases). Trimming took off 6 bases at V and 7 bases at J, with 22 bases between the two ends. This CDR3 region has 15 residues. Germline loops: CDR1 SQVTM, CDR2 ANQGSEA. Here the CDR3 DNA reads TGCAGCGTCCCCCCGCGGGACCCCTCGGGGAATGAGCAGTTCTTC. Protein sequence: CSVPPRDPSGNEQFF.

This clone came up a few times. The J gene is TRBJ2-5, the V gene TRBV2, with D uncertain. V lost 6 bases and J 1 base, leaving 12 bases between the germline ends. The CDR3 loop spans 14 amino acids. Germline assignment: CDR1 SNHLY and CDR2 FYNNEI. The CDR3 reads CASRERYLQETQYF. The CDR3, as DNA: TGTGCCAGCAGGGAGAGGTACCTCCAAGAGACCCAGTACTTC.

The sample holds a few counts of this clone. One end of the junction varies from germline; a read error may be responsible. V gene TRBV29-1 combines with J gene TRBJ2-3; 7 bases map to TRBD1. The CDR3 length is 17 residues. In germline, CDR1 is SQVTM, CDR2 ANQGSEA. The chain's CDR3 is CSVEVDEGQYSTDTQYF. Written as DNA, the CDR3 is TGCAGCGTAGAAGTGGACGAGGGACAGTATAGCACAGATACGCAGTATTTT.

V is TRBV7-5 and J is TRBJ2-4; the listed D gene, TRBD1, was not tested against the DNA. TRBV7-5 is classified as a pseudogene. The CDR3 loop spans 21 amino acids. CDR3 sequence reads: CARSLTGQGKALVGLEYIQYF. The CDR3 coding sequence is TGTGCCAGAAGCTTAACCGGACAGGGGAAAGCCCTAGTCGGTCTAGAGTACATTCAGTACTTC.

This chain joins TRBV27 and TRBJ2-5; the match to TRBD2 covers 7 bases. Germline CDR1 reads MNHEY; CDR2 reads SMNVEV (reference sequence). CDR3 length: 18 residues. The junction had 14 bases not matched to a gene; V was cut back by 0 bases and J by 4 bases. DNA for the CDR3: TGTGCCAGCAGTTTATCCCGGCTAGCGGTCTCGCGGGTAGAGACCCAGTACTTC. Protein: CASSLSRLAVSRVETQYF.

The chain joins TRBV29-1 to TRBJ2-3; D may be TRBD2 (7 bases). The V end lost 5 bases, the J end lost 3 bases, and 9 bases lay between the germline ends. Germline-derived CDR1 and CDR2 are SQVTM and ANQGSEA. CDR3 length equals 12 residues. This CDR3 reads CSVRGGTDTQYF. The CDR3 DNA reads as TGCAGCGTTAGGGGGGGGACAGATACGCAGTATTTT.

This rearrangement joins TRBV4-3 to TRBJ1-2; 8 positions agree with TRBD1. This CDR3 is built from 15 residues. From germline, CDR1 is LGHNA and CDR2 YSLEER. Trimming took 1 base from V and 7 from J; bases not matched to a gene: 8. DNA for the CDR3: TGCGCCAGCAGCCAAGGGGTCAGGGGGCGAAGTGGCTACACCTTC. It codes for CASSQGVRGRSGYTF.

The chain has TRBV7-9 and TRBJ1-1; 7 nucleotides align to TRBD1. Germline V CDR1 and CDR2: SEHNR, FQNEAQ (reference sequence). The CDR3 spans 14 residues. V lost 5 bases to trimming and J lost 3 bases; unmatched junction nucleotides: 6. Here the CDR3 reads CASSPDRVHTEAFF. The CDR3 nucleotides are TGTGCCAGCAGCCCAGACAGGGTACACACTGAAGCTTTCTTT.

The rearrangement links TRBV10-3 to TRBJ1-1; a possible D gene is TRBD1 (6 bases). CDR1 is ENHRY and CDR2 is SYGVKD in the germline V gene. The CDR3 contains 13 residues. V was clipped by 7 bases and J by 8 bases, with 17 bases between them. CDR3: CAITPRGSEEAFF. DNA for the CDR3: TGTGCCATCACCCCGAGGGGGTCCGAGGAAGCTTTCTTT.

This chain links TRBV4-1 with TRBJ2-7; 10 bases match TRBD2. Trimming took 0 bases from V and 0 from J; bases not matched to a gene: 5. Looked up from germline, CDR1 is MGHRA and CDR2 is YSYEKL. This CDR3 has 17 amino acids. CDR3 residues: CASSQDHTSGISYEQYF. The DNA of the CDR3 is TGCGCCAGCAGCCAAGATCACACTAGCGGGATCTCCTACGAGCAGTACTTC.

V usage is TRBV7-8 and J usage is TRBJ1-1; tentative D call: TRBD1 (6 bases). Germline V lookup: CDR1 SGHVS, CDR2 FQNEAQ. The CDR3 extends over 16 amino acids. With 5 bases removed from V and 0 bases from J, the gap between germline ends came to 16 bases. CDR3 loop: CASSQGQWPMNTEAFF. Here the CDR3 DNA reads TGTGCCAGCAGCCAGGGGCAGTGGCCGATGAACACTGAAGCTTTCTTT. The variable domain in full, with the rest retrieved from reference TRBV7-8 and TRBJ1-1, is GAGVSQSPRYKVAKRGQDVALRCDPISGHVSLFWYQQALGQGPEFLTYFQNEAQLDKSGLPSDRFFAERPEGSVSTLKIQRTQQEDSAVYLCASSQGQWPMNTEAFFGQGTRLTVV.

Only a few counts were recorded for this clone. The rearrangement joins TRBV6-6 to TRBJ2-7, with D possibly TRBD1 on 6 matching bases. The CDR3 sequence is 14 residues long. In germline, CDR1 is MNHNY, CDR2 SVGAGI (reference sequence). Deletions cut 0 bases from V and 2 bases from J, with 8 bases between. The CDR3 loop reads CASSYSEGAYEQYF. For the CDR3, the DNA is TGTGCCAGCAGTTACTCAGAGGGGGCCTACGAGCAGTACTTC.

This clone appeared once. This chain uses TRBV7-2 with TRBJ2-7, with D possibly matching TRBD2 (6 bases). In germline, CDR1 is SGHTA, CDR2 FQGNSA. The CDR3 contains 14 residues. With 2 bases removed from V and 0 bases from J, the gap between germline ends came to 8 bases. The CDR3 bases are TGTGCCAGCAGCTTATTCGGGGGCTCCTACGAGCAGTACTTC. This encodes CASSLFGGSYEQYF.

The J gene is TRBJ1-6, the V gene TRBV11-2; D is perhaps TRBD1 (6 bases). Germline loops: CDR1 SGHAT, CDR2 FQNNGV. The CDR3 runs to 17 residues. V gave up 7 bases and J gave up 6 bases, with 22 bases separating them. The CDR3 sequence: CASNSPEGGNINSPLHF. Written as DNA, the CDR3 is TGTGCCAGCAATTCTCCGGAGGGGGGGAACATTAATTCACCCCTCCACTTT.

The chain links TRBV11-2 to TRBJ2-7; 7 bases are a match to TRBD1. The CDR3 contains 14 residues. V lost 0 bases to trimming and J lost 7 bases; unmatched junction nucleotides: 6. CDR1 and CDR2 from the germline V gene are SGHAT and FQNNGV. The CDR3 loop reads CASSLDPTRGEQYF. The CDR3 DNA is TGTGCCAGCAGCTTAGATCCGACCAGGGGGGAGCAGTACTTC.

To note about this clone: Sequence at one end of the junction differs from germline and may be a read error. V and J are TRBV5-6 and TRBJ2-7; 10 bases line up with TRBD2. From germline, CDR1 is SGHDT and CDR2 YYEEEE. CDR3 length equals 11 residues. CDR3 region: CASSLAGGPHF. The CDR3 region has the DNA TGTGCCAGCAGCTTAGCGGGGGGGCCGCACTTC.